These 2 T cell receptor beta chains share one sample of origin, sequenced in a study of OX40 agonist ivuxolimab in advanced cancers. Libraries were prepared by immunoSEQ multiplex PCR; TCRdb keeps only in-frame clonotypes and omits some of them. The profile shows tens of thousands of clones, around 80% of them singletons. The material sequenced was CD4+ or CD8+ T cells sorted from blood, taken in a trial of the OX40 agonist ivuxolimab. Every receptor here comes from an adult with an advanced solid tumor such as melanoma, head and neck, liver or kidney cancer.

This clone was picked up one time. The rearrangement uses TRBV6-6 and TRBJ1-1; D gene uncertain. The CDR3 totals 16 residues. CDR1 MNHNY and CDR2 SVGAGI come from the germline V gene (reference sequence). With 0 bases removed from V and 8 bases from J, the gap between germline ends came to 19 bases. In DNA form, the CDR3 reads TGTGCCAGCAGTTACTCGAAAAGACGGCAGGAGATAGAAGCTTTCTTT. Its translation is CASSYSKRRQEIEAFF.

A few counts support this clone. This chain uses TRBV5-1 with TRBJ2-1; weak D call: TRBD2 (6 bases). The CDR3 has 16 amino acids. Trimming left V 2 bases short and J 0 bases short, with 12 bases between. Per the germline V gene, CDR1 is SGHRS and CDR2 is YFSETQ. The CDR3 nucleotides read TGCGCCAGCAGCTTTCATAGCGGAAGCTCCTACAATGAGCAGTTCTTC. Translating it yields CASSFHSGSSYNEQFF.